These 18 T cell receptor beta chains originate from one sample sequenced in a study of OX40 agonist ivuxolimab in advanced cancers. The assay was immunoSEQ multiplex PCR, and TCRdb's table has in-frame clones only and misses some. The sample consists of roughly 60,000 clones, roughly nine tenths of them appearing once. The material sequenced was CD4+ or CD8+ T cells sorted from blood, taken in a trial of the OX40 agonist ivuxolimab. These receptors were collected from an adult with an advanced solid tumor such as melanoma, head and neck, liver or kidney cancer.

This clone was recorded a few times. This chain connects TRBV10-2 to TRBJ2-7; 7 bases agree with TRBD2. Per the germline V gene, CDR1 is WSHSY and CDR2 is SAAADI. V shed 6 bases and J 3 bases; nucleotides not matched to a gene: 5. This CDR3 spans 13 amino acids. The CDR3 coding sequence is TGCGCCAGCAGGGCGCCTAGCGGCTACGAGCAGTACTTC. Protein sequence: CASRAPSGYEQYF.

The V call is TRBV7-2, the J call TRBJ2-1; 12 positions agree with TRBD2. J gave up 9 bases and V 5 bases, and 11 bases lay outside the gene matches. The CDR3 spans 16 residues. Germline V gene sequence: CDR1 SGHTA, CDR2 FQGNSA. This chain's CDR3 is CASSPGTSGLPTEQFF. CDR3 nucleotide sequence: TGTGCCAGCAGCCCAGGGACTAGCGGGCTTCCCACTGAGCAGTTCTTC.

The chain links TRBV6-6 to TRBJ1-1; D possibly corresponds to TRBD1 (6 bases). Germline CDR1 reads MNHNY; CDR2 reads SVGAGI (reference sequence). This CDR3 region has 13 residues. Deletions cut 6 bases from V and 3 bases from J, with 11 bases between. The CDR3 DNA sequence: TGTGCCAGCAGATCTACAGGGTACACTGAAGCTTTCTTT. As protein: CASRSTGYTEAFF.

This CDR3 reads CASSVGRSGYTF. CDR3 sequence (DNA): TGTGCCAGCAGCGTGGGGCGGAGTGGCTACACCTTC. The J gene is TRBJ1-2, the V gene TRBV9; D perhaps matches TRBD1 (5 bases). Trimming stripped 2 bases from V and 7 bases from J, with 9 bases between. The V gene's germline CDR1 is SGDLS and CDR2 YYNGEE. The CDR3 consists of 12 residues. Full variable domain (rest looked up from reference TRBV9 and TRBJ1-2): DSGVTQTPKHLITATGQRVTLRCSPRSGDLSVYWYQQSLDQGLQFLIQYYNGEERAKGNILERFSAQQFPDLHSELNLSSLELGDSALYFCASSVGRSGYTFGSGTRLTVV.

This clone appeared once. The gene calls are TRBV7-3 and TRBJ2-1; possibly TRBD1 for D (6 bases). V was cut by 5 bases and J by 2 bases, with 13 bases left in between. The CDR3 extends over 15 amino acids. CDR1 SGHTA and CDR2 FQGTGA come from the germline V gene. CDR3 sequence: CASSPGASTYNEQFF. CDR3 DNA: TGTGCCAGCAGCCCAGGGGCCTCCACCTACAATGAGCAGTTCTTC.

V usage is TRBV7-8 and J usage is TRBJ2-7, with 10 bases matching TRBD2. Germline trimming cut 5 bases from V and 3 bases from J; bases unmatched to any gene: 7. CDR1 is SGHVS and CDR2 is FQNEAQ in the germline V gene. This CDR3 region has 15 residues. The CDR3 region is CASSLKRTSGYEQYF. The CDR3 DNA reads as TGTGCCAGCAGCCTCAAGCGGACTAGCGGCTACGAGCAGTACTTC.

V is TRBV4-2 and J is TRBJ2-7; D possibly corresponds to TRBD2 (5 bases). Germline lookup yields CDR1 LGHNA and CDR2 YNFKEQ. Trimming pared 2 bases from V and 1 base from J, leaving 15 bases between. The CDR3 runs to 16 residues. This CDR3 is CASSQSRAAISYEQYF. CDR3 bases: TGTGCCAGCAGCCAATCGCGGGCAGCCATATCCTACGAGCAGTACTTC.

In nucleotides, the CDR3 is TGTGCCAGCAGCTTAGGGCTAGCGGGAGTTGGTGAGCAGTTCTTC. The encoded protein is CASSLGLAGVGEQFF. The genes are TRBV11-3 and TRBJ2-1, with 10 bases fitting TRBD2. Germline CDR1 and CDR2: SGHNT and YENEEA. The CDR3 loop spans 15 amino acids. The ends lost 1 base at V and 9 bases at J; junction bases unmatched: 6.

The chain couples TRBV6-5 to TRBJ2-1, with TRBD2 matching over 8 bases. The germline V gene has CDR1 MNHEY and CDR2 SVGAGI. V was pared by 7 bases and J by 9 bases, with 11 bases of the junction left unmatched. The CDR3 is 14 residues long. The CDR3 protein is CASKTGTSKSEQFF. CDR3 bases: TGTGCCAGCAAGACCGGGACTAGTAAGAGTGAGCAGTTCTTC.

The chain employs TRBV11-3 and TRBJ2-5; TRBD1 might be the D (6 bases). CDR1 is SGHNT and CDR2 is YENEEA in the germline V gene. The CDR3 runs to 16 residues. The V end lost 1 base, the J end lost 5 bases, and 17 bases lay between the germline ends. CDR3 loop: CASSLGTTKRGETQYF. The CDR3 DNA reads TGTGCCAGCAGCTTAGGTACCACCAAAAGGGGGGAGACCCAGTACTTC.

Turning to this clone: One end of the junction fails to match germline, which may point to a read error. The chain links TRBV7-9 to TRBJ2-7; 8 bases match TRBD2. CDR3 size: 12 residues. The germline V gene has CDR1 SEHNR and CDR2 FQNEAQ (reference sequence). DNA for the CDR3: TGTGCCAGCAGCGAACCCTGGGGGACTAGAATTTTC. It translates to CASSEPWGTRIF.

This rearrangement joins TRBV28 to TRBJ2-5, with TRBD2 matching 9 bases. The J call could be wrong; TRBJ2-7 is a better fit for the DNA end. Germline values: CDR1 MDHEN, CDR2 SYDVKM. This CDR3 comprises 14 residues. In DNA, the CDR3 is TGTGCCAGCAGTCCCGCCCTAGCGGGATCCGAGCAGTACTTC. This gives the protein CASSPALAGSEQYF.

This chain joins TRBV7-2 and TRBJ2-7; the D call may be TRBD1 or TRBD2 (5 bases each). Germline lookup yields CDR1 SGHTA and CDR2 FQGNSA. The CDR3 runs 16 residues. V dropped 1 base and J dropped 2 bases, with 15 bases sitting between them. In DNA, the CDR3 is TGTGCCAGCAGCTTAGAATCCGGGGCATTAACCTACGAGCAGTACTTC. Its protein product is CASSLESGALTYEQYF. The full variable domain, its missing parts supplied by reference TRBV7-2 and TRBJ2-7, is GAGVSQSPSNKVTEKGKDVELRCDPISGHTALYWYRQSLGQGLEFLIYFQGNSAPDKSGLPSDRFSAERTGGSVSTLTIQRTQQEDSAVYLCASSLESGALTYEQYFGPGTRLTVT.

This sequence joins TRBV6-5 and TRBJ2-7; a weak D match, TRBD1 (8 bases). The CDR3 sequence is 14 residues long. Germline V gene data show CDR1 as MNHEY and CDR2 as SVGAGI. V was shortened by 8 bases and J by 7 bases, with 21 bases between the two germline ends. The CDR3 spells CASLTGGDITEQYF. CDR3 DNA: TGTGCCAGCCTCACAGGGGGGGACATTACTGAGCAGTACTTC.

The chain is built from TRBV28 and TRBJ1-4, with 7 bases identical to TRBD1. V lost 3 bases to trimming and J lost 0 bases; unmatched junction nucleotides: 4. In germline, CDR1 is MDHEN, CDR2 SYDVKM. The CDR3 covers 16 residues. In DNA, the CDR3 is TGTGCCAGCAGTTTGCGCAGGGGGACAACTAATGAAAAACTGTTTTTT. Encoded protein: CASSLRRGTTNEKLFF.

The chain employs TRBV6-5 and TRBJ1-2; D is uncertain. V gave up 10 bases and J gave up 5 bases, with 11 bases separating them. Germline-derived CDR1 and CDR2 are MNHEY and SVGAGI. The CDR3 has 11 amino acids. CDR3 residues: CATGYVYGYTF. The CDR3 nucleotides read TGTGCCACCGGGTACGTTTATGGCTACACCTTC.

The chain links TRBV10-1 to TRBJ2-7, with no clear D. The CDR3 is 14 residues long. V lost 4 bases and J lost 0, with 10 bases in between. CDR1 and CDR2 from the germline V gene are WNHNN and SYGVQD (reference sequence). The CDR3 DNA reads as TGCGCCAGCAGTGCCTCAGGAACCTCCTACGAGCAGTACTTC. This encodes CASSASGTSYEQYF.

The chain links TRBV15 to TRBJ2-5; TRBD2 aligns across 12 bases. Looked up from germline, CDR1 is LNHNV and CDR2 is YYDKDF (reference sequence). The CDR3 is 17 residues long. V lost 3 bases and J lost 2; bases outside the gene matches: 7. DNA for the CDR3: TGTGCCACCAGCAGGGGACTAGCGGGCTCCGGGCAAGAGACCCAGTACTTC. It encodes CATSRGLAGSGQETQYF.